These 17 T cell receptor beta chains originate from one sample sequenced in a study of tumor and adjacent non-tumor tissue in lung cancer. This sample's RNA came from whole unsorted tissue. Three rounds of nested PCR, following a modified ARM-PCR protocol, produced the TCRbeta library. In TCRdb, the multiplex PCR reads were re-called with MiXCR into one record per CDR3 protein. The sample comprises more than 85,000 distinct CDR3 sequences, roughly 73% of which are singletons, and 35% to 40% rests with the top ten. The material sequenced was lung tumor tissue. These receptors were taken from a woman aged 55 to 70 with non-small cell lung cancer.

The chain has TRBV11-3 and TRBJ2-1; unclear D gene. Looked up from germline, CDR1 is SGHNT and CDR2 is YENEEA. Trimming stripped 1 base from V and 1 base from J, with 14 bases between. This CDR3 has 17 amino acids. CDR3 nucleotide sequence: TGTGCCAGCAGCTTAGGCCCACAAGCACATTCCTACAATGAGCAGTTCTTC. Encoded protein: CASSLGPQAHSYNEQFF.

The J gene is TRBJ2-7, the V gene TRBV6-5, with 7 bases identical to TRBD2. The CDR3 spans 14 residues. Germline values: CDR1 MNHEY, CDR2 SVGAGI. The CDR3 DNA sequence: TGTCCCAACAGCCCCAGGCGGGGGACCCACGAGCAGTACTTC. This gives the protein CPNSPRRGTHEQYF.

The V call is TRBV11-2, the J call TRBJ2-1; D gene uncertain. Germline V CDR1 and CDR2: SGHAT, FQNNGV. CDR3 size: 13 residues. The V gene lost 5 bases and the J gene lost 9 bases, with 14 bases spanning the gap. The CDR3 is CASSALRDIEQFF. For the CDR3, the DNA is TGTGCCAGCAGCGCTTTACGTGACATTGAGCAGTTCTTC.

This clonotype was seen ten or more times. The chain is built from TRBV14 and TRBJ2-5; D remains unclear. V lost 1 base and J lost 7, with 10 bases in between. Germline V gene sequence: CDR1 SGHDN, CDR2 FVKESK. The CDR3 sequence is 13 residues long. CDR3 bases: TGTGCCAGCAGCCAAGGGCTTCTGGGGACCCAGTACTTC. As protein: CASSQGLLGTQYF.

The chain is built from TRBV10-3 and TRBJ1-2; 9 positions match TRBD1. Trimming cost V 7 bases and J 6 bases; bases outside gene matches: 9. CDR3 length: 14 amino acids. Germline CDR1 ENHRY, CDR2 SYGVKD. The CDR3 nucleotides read TGTGCCATCAATGCCCCTCGGACAGGGGATGGCTACACCTTC. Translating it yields CAINAPRTGDGYTF.

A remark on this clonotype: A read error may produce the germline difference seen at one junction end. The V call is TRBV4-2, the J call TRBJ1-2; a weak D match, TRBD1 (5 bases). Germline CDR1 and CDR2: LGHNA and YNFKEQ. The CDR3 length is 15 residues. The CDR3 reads CARSQDGTSNYGYTF. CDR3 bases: TGTGCCAGAAGCCAGGACGGGACCTCTAATTATGGCTATACCTTC.

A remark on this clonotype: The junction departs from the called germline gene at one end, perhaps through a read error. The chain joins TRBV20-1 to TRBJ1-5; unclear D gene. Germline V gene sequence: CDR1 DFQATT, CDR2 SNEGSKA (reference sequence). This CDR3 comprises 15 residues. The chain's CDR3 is CSASDINAENQPQHF. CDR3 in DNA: TGCAGTGCTAGTGATATAAATGCGGAGAATCAACCCCAGCATTTT.

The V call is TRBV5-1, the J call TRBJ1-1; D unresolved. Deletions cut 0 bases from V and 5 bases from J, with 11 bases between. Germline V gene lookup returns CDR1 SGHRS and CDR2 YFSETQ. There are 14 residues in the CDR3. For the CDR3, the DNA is TGCGCCAGCAGCTTGGCCAAGGGTAGGACTGAAGCTTTCTTT. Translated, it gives CASSLAKGRTEAFF.

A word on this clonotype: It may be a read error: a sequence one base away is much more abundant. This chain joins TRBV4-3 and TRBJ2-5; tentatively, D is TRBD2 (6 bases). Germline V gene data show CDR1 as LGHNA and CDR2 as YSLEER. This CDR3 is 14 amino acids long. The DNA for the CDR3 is TGCGCCAGCAGCCAAGTTGCGGGACGAGAGGCCCAGTACTTC. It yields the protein CASSQVAGREAQYF.

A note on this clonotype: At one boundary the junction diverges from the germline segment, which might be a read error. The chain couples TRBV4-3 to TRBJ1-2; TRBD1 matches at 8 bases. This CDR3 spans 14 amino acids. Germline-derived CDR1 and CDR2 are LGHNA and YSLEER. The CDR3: CTNSHPGGANGYTF. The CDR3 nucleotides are TGCACCAACAGCCACCCAGGGGGCGCGAATGGCTACACTTTC.

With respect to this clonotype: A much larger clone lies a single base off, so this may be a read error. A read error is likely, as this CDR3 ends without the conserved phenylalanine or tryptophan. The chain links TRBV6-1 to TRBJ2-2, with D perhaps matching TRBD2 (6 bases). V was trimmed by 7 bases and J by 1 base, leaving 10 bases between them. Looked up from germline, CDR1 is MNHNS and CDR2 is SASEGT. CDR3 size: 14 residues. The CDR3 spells CASNRDLNTGELFY. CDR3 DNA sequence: TGTGCCAGCAATCGGGACTTGAACACCGGGGAGCTGTTTTAT.

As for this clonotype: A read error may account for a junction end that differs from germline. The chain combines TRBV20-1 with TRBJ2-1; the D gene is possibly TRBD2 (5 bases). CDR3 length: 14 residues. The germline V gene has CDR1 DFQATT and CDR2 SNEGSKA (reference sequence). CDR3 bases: TGCAGTGCAAGAGCGGAAGTGGGTTTCAATGAGCAGTCCTTC. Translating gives CSARAEVGFNEQSF.

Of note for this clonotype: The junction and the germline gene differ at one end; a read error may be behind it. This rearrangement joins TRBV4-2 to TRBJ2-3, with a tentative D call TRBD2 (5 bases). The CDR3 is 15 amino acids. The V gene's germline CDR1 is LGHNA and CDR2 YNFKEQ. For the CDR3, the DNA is TGTGCCAGCAACCAAGGTGGCGGGAGCACAGATACGCAGTATTTT. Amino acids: CASNQGGGSTDTQYF.

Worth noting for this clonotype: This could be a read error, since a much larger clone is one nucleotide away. The CDR3 loop is CSGSQPGLGPEQYF. Here the CDR3 DNA reads TGCAGTGGCTCACAACCGGGACTAGGACCCGAGCAGTACTTC. The rearrangement uses TRBV20-1 and TRBJ2-7; 8 bases are a match to TRBD2. The length of the CDR3 is 14 residues. Per germline, CDR1 DFQATT and CDR2 SNEGSKA (reference sequence). V gave up 7 bases and J gave up 6 bases; unmatched junction bases: 14.

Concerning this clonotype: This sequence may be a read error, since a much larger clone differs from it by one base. The DNA for the CDR3 is TGTGCCGGCAGCCCCCCCAGGTCGAGCTCCTATAATTCACCCCTCCACTTT. It encodes CAGSPPRSSSYNSPLHF. The gene calls are TRBV14 and TRBJ1-6; D is uncertain. The germline V gene encodes CDR1 SGHDN and CDR2 FVKESK. The CDR3 has 17 amino acids.

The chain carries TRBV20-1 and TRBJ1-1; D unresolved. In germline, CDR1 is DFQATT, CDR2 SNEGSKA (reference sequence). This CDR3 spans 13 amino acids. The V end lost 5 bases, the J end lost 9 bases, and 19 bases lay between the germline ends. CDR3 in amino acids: CSAYTGPGSKAFF. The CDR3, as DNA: TGCAGTGCTTACACCGGACCGGGCTCTAAAGCTTTCTTT.

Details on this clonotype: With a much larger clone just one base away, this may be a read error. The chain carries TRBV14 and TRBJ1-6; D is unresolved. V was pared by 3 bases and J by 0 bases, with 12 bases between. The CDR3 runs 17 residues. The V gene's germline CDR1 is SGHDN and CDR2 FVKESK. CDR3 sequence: CASSHPRSSSYNSPLHF. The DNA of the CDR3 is TGTGCCAGCAGCCACCCCAGGTCGAGCTCCTATAATTCACCCCTCCACTTT. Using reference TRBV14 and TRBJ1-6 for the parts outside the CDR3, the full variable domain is EAGVTQFPSHSVIEKGQTVTLRCDPISGHDNLYWYRRVMGKEIKFLLHFVKESKQDESGMPNNRFLAERTGGTYSTLKVQPAELEDSGVYFCASSHPRSSSYNSPLHFGNGTRLTVT.